Sequencing of this T cell receptor beta chain was carried out in a study of CD8+ T cells in alopecia areata. Turning to the study itself: Grafting placed skin from approximately 6-12-month-old C3H/HeJ donors with spontaneous alopecia onto roughly 6-11-week-old female C3H/HeJ mice.

General study points: Clonality exceeded that of normal scalp in lesional scalp, most notably in alopecia totalis/universalis. Sequencing of scalp samples also includes resident alphabeta T cells from normal skin. It was less clear whether patients shared TCRs than it was in mice, possibly because of HLA.

The V end was cut by 0 bases, the J end by 1 base, with 10 bases between. This CDR3 region has 15 residues. Germline CDR1 and CDR2: NSHNY and SYGAGN. A sort of pooled cutaneous lymph node cells used CD4, CD8alpha, NKG2D, NKG2ACE and other stains. This clone has a handful of counts. The antigen is unknown. Genes and germline come from the mouse. The DNA ends 4 residues before the CDR3 does, and the rest of the CDR3 is filled in from the germline J gene. Extracted RNA was reverse transcribed, and the resulting cDNA served as sequencing template. Assay: immunoSEQ multiplex PCR; the TCRdb copy retains only in-frame clones and omits some. There are about 300,000 clones in the sample, none observed a single time.

This TCR derives from a C3H/HeJ mouse with alopecia areata. Mice of this strain are of MHC haplotype H2-k. The sequenced sample consisted of CD4+ T cells sorted from a lymph node. The chain uses TRBV13-1 and TRBJ1-1; maybe TRBD1 (5 bases). CDR3 DNA, as far as it was read: TGTGCCAGCAGTGATGCTGGGGCGGAAAACACA. This codes for CASSDAGAENT. In full, the CDR3 is CASSDAGAENTEVFF.